The clone carrying this T cell receptor (beta chain) occurred many times. RNA extraction used unfractionated whole blood as the source of total RNA. Authors' methods: TCRs per sample had a median of roughly 96,000 and ranged from roughly 23,224 to 700,000. TCRdb re-called the 5' RACE reads with MiXCR, one entry per CDR3 protein. TCRdb assigned the V and J calls; the authors' analysis was not used. The sample contains about 140,000 distinct CDR3 sequences, 3.5% to 5% of which appear only once. The V gene's germline CDR1 is KGHDR and CDR2 SFDVKD. V was pared by 3 bases and J by 3 bases, with 6 bases between. The CDR3 covers 13 residues. The source of the sample is a study of human T cells and chemical hapten exposure.

The rearrangement joins TRBV24-1 to TRBJ2-3; D ambiguous. This receptor was identified in a female donor in good health. Here the CDR3 DNA reads TGTGCCACCAGTGATGCACGAACAGATACGCAGTATTTT. This codes for CATSDARTDTQYF.